The following is a T cell receptor (beta chain) sequence with its context. Its antigen specificity is not known. Base quality data are lacking; no much larger clone is found one base away. TCRbeta CDR3 regions were amplified from genomic DNA by means of the immunoSEQ Assay, a bias-controlled multiplex PCR. On the authors' methods: Within the assay, amplification of reference gene primers was used to estimate how many nucleated cells each sample contained. To quantify the absolute abundance of each unique TCRbeta CDR3 rearrangement, sequence reads were collapsed and filtered. For each sample, productive Simpson clonality was calculated as the square root of Simpson's diversity index across productive rearrangements. TCRdb retrieved this table from immuneACCESS and kept in-frame rearrangements only. Not all clones are present; in checked studies, unresolved V genes account for under half, and no reason is known for the remainder. V, J and clone size derive from that table, while D and trimming were established from the DNA sequence. Counted in this sample were about 200,000 clones; 80% of them appeared once. The ten largest clones represent about 5.5% of the sample.

This sample stems from a study of blood T cell repertoires in COVID-19 (dated by TCRdb to 2018 to 2021). As for the study more broadly: Collaborator samples came from the United States, Italy and Spain and covered acute and convalescent phases of COVID-19. The material from the prospective study consisted of cDNA or gDNA derived from T cells, B-cell-depleted T cells, or PBMCs. Subjects who had been exposed to COVID-19, were actively infected with it, or had recovered from it provided the deeply sampled blood TCRbeta repertoires that made up the dataset. The repertoires were released in a freely available public database intended as a resource for research on the immune response to SARS-CoV-2. The samples were drawn from two sources: the first 160 participants of the ongoing ImmuneRACE study, and 1,000 to 1,500 subjects contributed by 6 global collaborators. A de-identified subject ID, COVID-19 status, age in years and sex were almost always included in the sample metadata. HLA class I and class II types, where available, came from metadata supplied by the sample provider rather than from assay-based typing.

Whole blood was collected in K2EDTA tubes by collaborating institutions according to the institutions' own protocols. For TCRbeta analysis, collaborators shipped samples as frozen whole blood, isolated PBMCs, or DNA extracted from either of those sample types. On the study overall, not on this receptor specifically: How much clinical and demographic metadata was included differed by source and by participant, and the metadata was provided uncurated.

The cysteine opens and the phenylalanine closes a CDR3 of 16 amino acids. Here the CDR3 DNA is all that survives: 48 bases in frame from base 1. Germline trimming amounts to 5 bases on V and 0 bases on J, with 9 as the count of junction bases outside the gene matches. CDR1 and CDR2 were assigned from the germline V gene (reference sequence) as MNHEY and SMNVEV. The rearranged chain carries TRBV27 and TRBJ2-7; the junction holds 8 bases that match TRBD1. The sequenced material came from peripheral blood. The receptor was derived from a woman in her sixties or seventies with acute or convalescent COVID-19. The bases read TGTGCCAGCAGTGTTTCCAGGGGGCCTCACTCCTACGAGCAGTACTTC. Translated, it reads CASSVSRGPHSYEQYF.